Shown below are 9 T cell receptor beta chains from a single sample sequenced in a study of shared clonotypes between healthy human individuals. Repertoires were generated with immunoSEQ multiplex PCR, while TCRdb's copy carries only in-frame clones and drops some. The repertoire holds fewer than 600,000 clones, with around 74% as singletons. The sequenced material came from PBMCs. The receptors were gathered from a middle-aged woman in good health. Some clones in this sample may be carry-over from other donors' samples.

This clone was seen once. Written as DNA, the CDR3 is TGTGCCAGCAGCCACCCCAGAGGGTTCTCCTACAATGAGCAGTTCTTC. This translates into CASSHPRGFSYNEQFF. The chain links TRBV27 to TRBJ2-1; D is perhaps TRBD2 (5 bases). Germline V gene data show CDR1 as MNHEY and CDR2 as SMNVEV (reference sequence). Trimming took 6 bases from V and 0 from J, leaving 15 bases between them. CDR3 length: 16 residues.

There are a few counts of this clone. The genes are TRBV18 and TRBJ1-5, with 7 bases fitting TRBD1. V lost 5 bases to trimming and J lost 4 bases; unmatched junction nucleotides: 8. Germline CDR1 KGHSH, CDR2 LQKENI. This CDR3 contains 15 residues. CDR3 sequence: CASSDDREYNQPQHF. The DNA of the CDR3 is TGTGCCAGCTCAGATGACAGGGAGTATAATCAGCCCCAGCATTTT. Looking up the rest from reference TRBV18 and TRBJ1-5 gives the full variable domain: NAGVMQNPRHLVRRRGQEARLRCSPMKGHSHVYWYRQLPEEGLKFMVYLQKENIIDESGMPKERFSAEFPKEGPSILRIQQVVRGDSAAYFCASSDDREYNQPQHFGDGTRLSIL.

V and J are TRBV19 and TRBJ1-5; TRBD1 aligns across 11 bases. The CDR3 spans 15 residues. V lost 3 bases, J lost 5 bases, and 3 bases stayed unmatched. Germline loops: CDR1 LNHDA, CDR2 SQIVND (reference sequence). The CDR3 DNA is TGTGCCAGTAGTATCGGGACAGGGGGACATCAGCCCCAGCATTTT. Its translation: CASSIGTGGHQPQHF.

This clone has more than one count but fewer than ten. The rearrangement uses TRBV28 and TRBJ2-7; a weak D match, TRBD1 (7 bases). V was clipped by 2 bases and J by 1 base, with 12 bases between them. The CDR3 spans 15 residues. Per the germline V gene, CDR1 is MDHEN and CDR2 is SYDVKM. The CDR3 protein is CASSLAGTVSYEQYF. DNA of the CDR3: TGTGCCAGCAGTTTAGCGGGGACAGTATCCTACGAGCAGTACTTC.

The chain combines TRBV2 with TRBJ1-5; D is possibly TRBD1 (5 bases). The CDR3 covers 14 residues. V lost 3 bases to trimming and J lost 7 bases, with 13 bases between them. The germline CDR1 and CDR2 sequences are SNHLY and FYNNEI. CDR3 nucleotides: TGTGCCAGCAGTGAGTCCAGTCACAGGCAGCCCCAGCATTTT. It encodes CASSESSHRQPQHF.

The chain combines TRBV4-3 with TRBJ2-7; 7 positions agree with TRBD1. The J segment lost 2 bases and the V segment lost 1 base, leaving 5 bases of the junction unmatched. The CDR3 has 15 residues. CDR1 is LGHNA and CDR2 is YSLEER in the germline V gene. Here the CDR3 reads CASSQGRDSAYEQYF. The CDR3 DNA is TGCGCCAGCAGCCAAGGCCGGGACAGTGCCTACGAGCAGTACTTC.

A remark on this clone: This specimen includes other DNA sequences encoding the same CDR3. V usage is TRBV7-9 and J usage is TRBJ2-3; D is unclear. Trimming took off 1 base at V and 1 base at J, with 3 bases between the two ends. The CDR3 contains 13 residues. Germline assignment: CDR1 SEHNR and CDR2 FQNEAQ (reference sequence). The CDR3 DNA follows: TGTGCCAGCAGCTTAGGAGGCACAGATACGCAGTATTTT. Its translation: CASSLGGTDTQYF.

J is TRBJ2-5 and V is TRBV7-2, with 7 nucleotides matching TRBD2. This CDR3 contains 15 residues. The germline CDR1 and CDR2 sequences are SGHTA and FQGNSA. Unmatched junction bases numbered 7, after V lost 3 bases and J lost 3 bases. The CDR3 bases are TGTGCCAGCAGCTTCCAACGGGGGGAGGAAGAGACCCAGTACTTC. This translates into CASSFQRGEEETQYF.

This clone occurred once. The genes are TRBV5-1 and TRBJ2-5, with 12 positions matching TRBD2. V trimming: 5 bases; J trimming: 5 bases; junction bases outside the gene matches: 10. Germline V gives CDR1 SGHRS, CDR2 YFSETQ. This CDR3 region has 16 residues. The CDR3 spells CASRGLAGGQGETQYF. Here the CDR3 DNA reads TGCGCCAGCAGAGGTCTAGCGGGAGGGCAGGGGGAGACCCAGTACTTC.